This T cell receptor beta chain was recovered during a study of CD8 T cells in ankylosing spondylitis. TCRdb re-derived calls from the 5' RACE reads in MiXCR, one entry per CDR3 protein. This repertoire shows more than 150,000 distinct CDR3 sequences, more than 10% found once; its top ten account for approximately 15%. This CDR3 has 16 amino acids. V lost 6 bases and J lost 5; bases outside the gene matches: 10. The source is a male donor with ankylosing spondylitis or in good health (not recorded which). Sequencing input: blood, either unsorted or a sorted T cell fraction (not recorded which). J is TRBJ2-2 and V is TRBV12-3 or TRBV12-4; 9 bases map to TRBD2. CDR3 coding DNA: TGTGCCAGCAGCTCACCCCCGGGACTAGCAACCGGGGAGCTGTTTTTT. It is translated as CASSSPPGLATGELFF.